This T cell receptor (beta chain) was identified during a study of OX40 agonist ivuxolimab in advanced cancers. Study background: Patients achieving partial responses numbered three: one hepatocellular carcinoma case and two cutaneous melanoma cases. General observations from the study: It was also the case that some nonresponders had low normalized T-cell clonal expansion.

Blood draws occurred at baseline, cycle 4 day 1, and cycle 7 day 1. TCRdb keeps only in-frame clones here, not all; method: immunoSEQ multiplex PCR. The table lists more than 80,000 clones, under 95% of them singletons. Turning to this clone: Its antigen is still unknown.

This CDR3 spans 16 amino acids. The V gene lost 2 bases and the J gene lost 4 bases, with 14 bases spanning the gap. Germline-derived CDR1 and CDR2 are MNHEY and SVGAGI. The chain employs TRBV6-5 and TRBJ2-2; maybe TRBD2 (6 bases). Sequencing used CD4+ or CD8+ T cells sorted from blood, obtained in a trial of the OX40 agonist ivuxolimab. The receptor was isolated from an adult with an advanced solid tumor such as melanoma, head and neck, liver or kidney cancer. CDR3 in amino acids: CASSYQGSSATGELFF. The DNA of the CDR3 is TGTGCCAGCAGTTACCAAGGGTCTAGCGCCACCGGGGAGCTGTTTTTT.